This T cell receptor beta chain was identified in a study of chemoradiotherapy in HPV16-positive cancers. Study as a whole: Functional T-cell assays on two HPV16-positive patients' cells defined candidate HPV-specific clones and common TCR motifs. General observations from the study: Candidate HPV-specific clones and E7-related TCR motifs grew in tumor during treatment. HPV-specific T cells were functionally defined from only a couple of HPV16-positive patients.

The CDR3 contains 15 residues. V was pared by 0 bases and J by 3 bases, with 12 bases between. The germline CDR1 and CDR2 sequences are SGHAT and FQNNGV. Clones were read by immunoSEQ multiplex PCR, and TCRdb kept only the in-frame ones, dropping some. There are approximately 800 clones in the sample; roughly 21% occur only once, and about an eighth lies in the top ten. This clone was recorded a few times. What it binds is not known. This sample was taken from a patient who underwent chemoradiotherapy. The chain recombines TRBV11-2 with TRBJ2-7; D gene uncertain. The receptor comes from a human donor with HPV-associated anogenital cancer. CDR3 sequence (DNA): TGTGCCAGCAGCTTAGAGGTGGCGGAGAACTACGAGCAGTACTTC. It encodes CASSLEVAENYEQYF.